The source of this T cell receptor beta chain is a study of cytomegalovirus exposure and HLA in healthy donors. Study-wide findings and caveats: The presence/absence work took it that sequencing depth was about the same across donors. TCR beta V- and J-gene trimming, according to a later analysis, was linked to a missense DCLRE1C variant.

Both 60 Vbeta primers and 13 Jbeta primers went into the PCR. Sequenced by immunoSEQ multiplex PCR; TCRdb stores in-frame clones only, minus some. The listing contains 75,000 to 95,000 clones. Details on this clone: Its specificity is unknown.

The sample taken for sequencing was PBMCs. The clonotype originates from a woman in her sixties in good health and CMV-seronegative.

The CDR3 loop is CAWSSAGVYEQYF. DNA for the CDR3: TGTGCCTGGAGTTCAGCGGGAGTCTACGAGCAGTACTTC. The chain recombines TRBV30 with TRBJ2-7; TRBD2 aligns across 8 bases. J was trimmed by 3 bases and V by 2 bases; bases with no gene match: 3. Germline-derived CDR1 and CDR2 are GTSNPN and SVGIG (reference sequence). The CDR3 runs 13 residues.